The clone carrying this T cell receptor (beta chain) has at least ten counts. No antigen is known for it. It was by 5'RACE with 10-nucleotide random UMIs that the cDNA was made. Each CDR3 protein gets one entry after TCRdb re-called the 5' RACE reads with MiXCR. The data contain 55,000 to 80,000 distinct CDR3 sequences, roughly 4.8% of them singletons. The study built unsorted libraries from 2 million PBMCs kept at -80 C. The data were taken from a study of neurological immune-mediated disorders. Findings and caveats of the study: Because no CDR3 amino acid sequences were shared across subjects by expanded clones, private repertoires were suggested in all groups.

Trimming left V 3 bases short and J 3 bases short, with 24 bases between. The CDR3 totals 18 residues. The germline gives CDR1 DFQATT, CDR2 SNEGSKA (reference sequence). The specimen was PBMCs. The V and J genes are TRBV20-1 and TRBJ1-5; D is unresolved. The clonotype comes from a woman aged 45-65 years with multiple sclerosis. The CDR3 spells CSASSFRTSLADNQPQHF. CDR3 in DNA: TGCAGTGCTAGTTCTTTCCGGACTTCCCTGGCCGACAATCAGCCCCAGCATTTT.